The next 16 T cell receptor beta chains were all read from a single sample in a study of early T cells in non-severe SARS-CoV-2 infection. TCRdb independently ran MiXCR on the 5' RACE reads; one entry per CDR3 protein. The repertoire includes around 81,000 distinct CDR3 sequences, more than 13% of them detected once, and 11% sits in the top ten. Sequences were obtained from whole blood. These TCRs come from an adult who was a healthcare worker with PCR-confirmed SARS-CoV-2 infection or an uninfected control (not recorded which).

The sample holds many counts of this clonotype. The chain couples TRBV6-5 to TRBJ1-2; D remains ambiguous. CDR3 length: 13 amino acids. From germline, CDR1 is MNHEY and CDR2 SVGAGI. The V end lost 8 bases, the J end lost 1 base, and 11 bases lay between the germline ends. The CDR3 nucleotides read TGTGCCAGCGGACCCCGAAATAACTATGGCTACACCTTC. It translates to CASGPRNNYGYTF.

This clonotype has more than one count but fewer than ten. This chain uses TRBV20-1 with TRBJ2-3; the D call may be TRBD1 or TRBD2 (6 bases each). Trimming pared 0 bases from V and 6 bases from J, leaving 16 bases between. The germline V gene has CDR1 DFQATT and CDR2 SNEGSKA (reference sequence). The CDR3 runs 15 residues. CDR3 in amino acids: CSARDMRGAHDTQYF. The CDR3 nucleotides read TGCAGTGCTAGAGATATGAGGGGGGCCCACGATACGCAGTATTTT.

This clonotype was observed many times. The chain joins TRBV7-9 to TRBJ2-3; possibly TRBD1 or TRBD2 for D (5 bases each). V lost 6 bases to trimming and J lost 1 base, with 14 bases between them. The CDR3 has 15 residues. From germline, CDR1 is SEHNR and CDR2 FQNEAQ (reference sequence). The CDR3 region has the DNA TGTGCCAGCAGACCCAGGGACCTGGGCACAGATACGCAGTATTTT. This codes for CASRPRDLGTDTQYF.

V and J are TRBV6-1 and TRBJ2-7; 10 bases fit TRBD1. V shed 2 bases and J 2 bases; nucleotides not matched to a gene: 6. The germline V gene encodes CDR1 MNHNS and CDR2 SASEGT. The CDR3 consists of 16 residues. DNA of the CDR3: TGTGCCAGCAGTGAAATAGCAGGACAGGGGGCCTACGAGCAGTACTTC. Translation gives CASSEIAGQGAYEQYF.

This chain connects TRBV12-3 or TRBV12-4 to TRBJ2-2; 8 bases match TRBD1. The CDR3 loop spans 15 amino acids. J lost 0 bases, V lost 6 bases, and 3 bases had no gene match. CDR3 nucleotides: TGTGCCAGCAGACCACAGGGGGCGAACACCGGGGAGCTGTTTTTT. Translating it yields CASRPQGANTGELFF.

Written as DNA, the CDR3 is TGTGCCTGGACCCAAAGGACTAGCTACGTCTACGAGCAGTACTTC. Its protein product is CAWTQRTSYVYEQYF. The J gene is TRBJ2-7, the V gene TRBV30, with 8 positions matching TRBD2. This CDR3 region has 15 residues. V was pared by 4 bases and J by 3 bases, with 11 bases of the junction left unmatched. CDR1 is GTSNPN and CDR2 is SVGIG in the germline V gene (reference sequence).

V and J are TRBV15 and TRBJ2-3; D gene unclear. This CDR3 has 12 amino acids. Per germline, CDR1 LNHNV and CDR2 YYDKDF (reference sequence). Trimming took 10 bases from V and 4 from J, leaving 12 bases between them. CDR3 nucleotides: TGTGCCATCCGAACCGGAGCAGATACGCAGTATTTT. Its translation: CAIRTGADTQYF.

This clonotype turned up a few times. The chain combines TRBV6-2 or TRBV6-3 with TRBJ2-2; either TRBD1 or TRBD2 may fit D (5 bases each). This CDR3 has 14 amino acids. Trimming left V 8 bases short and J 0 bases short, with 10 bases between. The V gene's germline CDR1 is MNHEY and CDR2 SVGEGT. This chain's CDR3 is CASRDPPNTGELFF. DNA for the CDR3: TGTGCCAGCCGGGACCCGCCGAACACCGGGGAGCTGTTTTTT.

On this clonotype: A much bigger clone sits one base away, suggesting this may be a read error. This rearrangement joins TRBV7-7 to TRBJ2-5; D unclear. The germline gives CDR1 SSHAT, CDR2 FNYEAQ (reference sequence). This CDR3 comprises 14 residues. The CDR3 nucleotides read TGTGTCAGCAGCCAGACTGGTACCCAAGAGACCCAGTACTTC. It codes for CVSSQTGTQETQYF.

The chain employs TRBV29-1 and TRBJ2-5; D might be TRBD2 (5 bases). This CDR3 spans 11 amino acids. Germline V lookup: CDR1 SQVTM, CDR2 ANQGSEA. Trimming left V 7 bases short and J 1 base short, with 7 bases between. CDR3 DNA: TGCAGCGCGGGGATCCAAGAGACCCAGTACTTC. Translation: CSAGIQETQYF.

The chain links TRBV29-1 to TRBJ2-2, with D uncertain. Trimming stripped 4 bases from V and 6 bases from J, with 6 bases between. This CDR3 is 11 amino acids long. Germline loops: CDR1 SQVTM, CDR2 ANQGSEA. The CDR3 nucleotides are TGCAGCGTTGTTACTCCCGGGGAGCTGTTTTTT. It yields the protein CSVVTPGELFF.

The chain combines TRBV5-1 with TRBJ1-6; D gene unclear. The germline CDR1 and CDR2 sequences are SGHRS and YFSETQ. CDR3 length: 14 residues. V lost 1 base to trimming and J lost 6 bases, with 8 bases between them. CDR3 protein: CASSLLQFNSPLHF. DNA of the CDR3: TGCGCCAGCAGCTTGCTACAATTTAATTCACCCCTCCACTTT.

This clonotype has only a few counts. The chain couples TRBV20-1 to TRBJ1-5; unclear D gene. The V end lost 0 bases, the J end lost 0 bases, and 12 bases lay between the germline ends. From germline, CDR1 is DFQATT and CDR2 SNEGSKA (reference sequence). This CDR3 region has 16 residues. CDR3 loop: CSARDLKVSSNQPQHF. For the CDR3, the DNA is TGCAGTGCTAGAGATCTGAAAGTGTCTAGCAATCAGCCCCAGCATTTT.

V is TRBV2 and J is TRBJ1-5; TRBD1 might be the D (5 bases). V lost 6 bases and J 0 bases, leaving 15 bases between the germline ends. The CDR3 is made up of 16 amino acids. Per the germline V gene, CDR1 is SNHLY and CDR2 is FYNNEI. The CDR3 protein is CASRVGTAYSNQPQHF. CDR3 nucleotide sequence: TGTGCCAGCAGGGTAGGGACCGCATATAGCAATCAGCCCCAGCATTTT.

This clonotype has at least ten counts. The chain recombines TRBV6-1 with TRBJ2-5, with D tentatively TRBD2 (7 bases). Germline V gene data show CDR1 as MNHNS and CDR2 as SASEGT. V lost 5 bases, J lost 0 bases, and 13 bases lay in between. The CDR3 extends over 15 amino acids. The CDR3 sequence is CASSKRDNDQETQYF. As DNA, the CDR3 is TGTGCCAGCAGTAAGCGGGACAACGACCAAGAGACCCAGTACTTC.

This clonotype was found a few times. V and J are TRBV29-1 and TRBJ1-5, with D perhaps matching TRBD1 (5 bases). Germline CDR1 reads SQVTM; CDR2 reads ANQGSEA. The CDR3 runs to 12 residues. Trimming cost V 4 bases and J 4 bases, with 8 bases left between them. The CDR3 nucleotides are TGCAGCGTTGGGACACCAAATCAGCCCCAGCATTTT. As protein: CSVGTPNQPQHF.